This TCR beta chain was identified during a study of CD8 T cells in ankylosing spondylitis. Whole-study results and caveats: Disease-linked clones were found to be CD8+ and relatively rare in peripheral blood. In ankylosing spondylitis blood, a motif of roughly 8 highly homologous TCR beta variants appeared characteristic.

This clonotype was detected many times. Its specificity is not known. This CDR3 comprises 16 residues. CDR1 and CDR2 from the germline V gene are ENHRY and SYGVKD. The V end lost 0 bases, the J end lost 9 bases, and 15 bases lay between the germline ends. Preparation of TCR beta libraries was done by quantitative 5'-RACE with molecular barcodes. TCRdb itself ran the 5' RACE reads through MiXCR, one entry per CDR3 protein. Of under 450,000 distinct CDR3 sequences listed, 15% to 20% are singletons. This sequence originates from a male donor with ankylosing spondylitis. This sequence joins TRBV10-3 and TRBJ1-6, with no clear D. The sample taken for sequencing was blood, either unsorted or a sorted T cell fraction (not recorded which). The CDR3 loop is CAISESVPGMVSPLHF. The CDR3 DNA reads TGTGCCATCAGTGAGTCTGTTCCGGGGATGGTTTCACCCCTCCACTTT.